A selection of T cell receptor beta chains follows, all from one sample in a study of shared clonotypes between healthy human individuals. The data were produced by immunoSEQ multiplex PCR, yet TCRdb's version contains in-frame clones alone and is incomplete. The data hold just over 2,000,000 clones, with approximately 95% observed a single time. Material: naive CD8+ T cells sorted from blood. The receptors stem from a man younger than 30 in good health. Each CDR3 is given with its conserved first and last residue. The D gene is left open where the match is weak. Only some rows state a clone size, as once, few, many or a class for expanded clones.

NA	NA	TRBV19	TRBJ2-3	TGTGCCAGTAGTAATGGCGGGACAGATACGCAGTATTTT	CASSNGGTDTQYF
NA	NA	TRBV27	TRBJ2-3	TGTGCCAGCAGTCCACCAGGGAGCACAGATACGCAGTATTTT	CASSPPGSTDTQYF
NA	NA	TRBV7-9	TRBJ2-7	TGTGCCAGCAGCTTAGTTTCCAGGGGGGAAGCCTACGAGCAGTACTTC	CASSLVSRGEAYEQYF
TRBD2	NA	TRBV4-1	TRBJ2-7	TGCGCCAGCAGCCAGTTGGGACTAGCGGGAGAAGGAGGCGAGCAGTACTTC	CASSQLGLAGEGGEQYF
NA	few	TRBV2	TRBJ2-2	TGTGCCAGCCTACCGATGAACACCGGGGAGCTGTTTTTT	CASLPMNTGELFF
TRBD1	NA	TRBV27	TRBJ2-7	TGTGCCAGCAGTTTTACGCAGGGGGCCCTCTACTACGAGCAGTACTTC	CASSFTQGALYYEQYF
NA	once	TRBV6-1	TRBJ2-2	TGTGCCAGCAGTGACATGGCCGGGGAGCTGTTTTTT	CASSDMAGELFF
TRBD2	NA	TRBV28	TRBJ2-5	TGTGCCAGCAGCGTAGCGGGAGGGGAGACCCAGTACTTC	CASSVAGGETQYF
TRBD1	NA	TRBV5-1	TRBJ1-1	TGCGCCAGCAGCTTGAGGGGGACAGACACTGAAGCTTTCTTT	CASSLRGTDTEAFF
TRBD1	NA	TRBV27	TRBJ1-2	TGTGCCAGCAGTCCAGGGACAGGCCCCTTCAATGGGTACACCTTC	CASSPGTGPFNGYTF
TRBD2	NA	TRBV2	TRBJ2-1	TGTGCCAGCCCCGCATCGGCGGGAGGCATAGATGAGCAGTTCTTC	CASPASAGGIDEQFF
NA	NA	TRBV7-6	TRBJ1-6	TGTGCCAGCAGCGCGTACCCAGACAGGAGCTCCTATAATTCACCCCTCCACTTT	CASSAYPDRSSYNSPLHF
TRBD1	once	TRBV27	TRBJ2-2	TGTGCCAGCAGCAGAAGGCCCGGGACAGGGGCTAGCGGGGAGCTGTTTTTT	CASSRRPGTGASGELFF
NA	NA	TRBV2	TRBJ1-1	TGTGCCAGCAGTAACACTGAAGCTTTCTTT	CASSNTEAFF
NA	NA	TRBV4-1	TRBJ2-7	TGCGCCAGCAGCCAAGAGTCCGGGGCTTCCTACGAGCAGTACTTC	CASSQESGASYEQYF
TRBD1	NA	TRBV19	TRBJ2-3	TGTGCCAGTAGTATAGCGGCAGGGGGTAGCACAGATACGCAGTATTTT	CASSIAAGGSTDTQYF
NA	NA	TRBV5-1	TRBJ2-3	TGCGCCAGCAGCCACCGGGTGGCAGATACGCAGTATTTT	CASSHRVADTQYF
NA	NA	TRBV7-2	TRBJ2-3	TGTGCCAGCAGCACCACCGGCCCGACGCAGTATTTT	CASSTTGPTQYF
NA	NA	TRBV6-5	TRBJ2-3	TGTGCCAGCAGTTACGGCGGTAGCACAGATACGCAGTATTTT	CASSYGGSTDTQYF
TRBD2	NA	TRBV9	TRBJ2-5	TGTGCCAGCAGCCATGACAGCGGGAGGGCCGGAGAGACCCAGTACTTC	CASSHDSGRAGETQYF
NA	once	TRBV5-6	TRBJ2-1	TGTGCCAGCACCTTCGGGTCATATGAGCAGTTCTTC	CASTFGSYEQFF
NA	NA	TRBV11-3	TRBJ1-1	TGTGCCAGCAGCTTCGGAGGGAACACTGAAGCTTTCTTT	CASSFGGNTEAFF
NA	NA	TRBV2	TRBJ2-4	TGTGCCAGCGCCCCTCCCAAAAACATTCAGTACTTC	CASAPPKNIQYF
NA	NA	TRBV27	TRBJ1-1	TGTGCCAGCAGCTCCCTTAAGGAAAGGTTGGACACTGAAGCTTTCTTT	CASSSLKERLDTEAFF
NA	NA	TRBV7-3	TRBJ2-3	TGTGCCAGCAGCTCCCGCGGGGCCCAGGCAGATACGCAGTATTTT	CASSSRGAQADTQYF